The rows below give T cell receptor beta chains drawn from one sample of a study of shared clonotypes between healthy human individuals. TCRdb's table, derived via immunoSEQ multiplex PCR, lists solely in-frame clones and lacks some. Of around 2.3 million clones in the sample, 90% to 96% were seen once. The sample was naive CD4+ T cells sorted from blood. These receptors all stem from a man younger than 30 in good health. Each CDR3 is given with its conserved first and last residue. Each record gives: J gene, clone size, D gene, V gene, CDR3 protein, CDR3 DNA. A D gene is named only where the DNA matches it firmly. Part of the rows lack a size; the others show once, few, many or a class for expanded clones.

TRBJ2-5 | - | - | TRBV11-3 | CASSRWLALRTGETQYF | TGTGCCAGCAGCCGATGGTTGGCTTTGCGAACTGGAGAGACCCAGTACTTC
TRBJ2-3 | - | - | TRBV6-5 | CASSSVAASRTDTQYF | TGTGCCAGCAGTTCCGTAGCGGCAAGCCGCACAGATACGCAGTATTTT
TRBJ2-5 | - | - | TRBV11-2 | CASSPRGETQYF | TGTGCCAGCAGCCCTAGGGGAGAGACCCAGTACTTC
TRBJ1-1 | - | - | TRBV7-3 | CASSLTREGGVFF | TGTGCCAGCAGCTTAACACGGGAAGGAGGGGTTTTCTTT
TRBJ1-1 | - | - | TRBV6-1 | CASNQGGNTEAFF | TGTGCCAGCAACCAGGGAGGGAACACTGAAGCTTTCTTT
TRBJ1-4 | - | - | TRBV6-1 | CASSTYSKSNEKLFF | TGTGCCAGCAGTACGTACAGCAAATCTAATGAAAAACTGTTTTTT
TRBJ2-5 | - | - | TRBV9 | CASSVNAGDSGETQYF | TGTGCCAGCAGCGTAAACGCAGGGGACTCGGGAGAGACCCAGTACTTC
TRBJ2-7 | - | TRBD1 | TRBV28 | CASSEDRVGPLF | TGTGCCAGCAGTGAGGACAGGGTGGGGCCTTTATTC
TRBJ2-5 | - | - | TRBV25-1 | CASGAGETQYF | TGTGCCAGCGGGGCGGGGGAGACCCAGTACTTC
TRBJ1-2 | - | TRBD1 | TRBV29-1 | CSVEWTGRGYTF | TGCAGCGTTGAATGGACAGGGCGGGGCTACACCTTC
TRBJ2-3 | - | - | TRBV19 | CASSLTDTQYF | TGTGCCAGTAGTCTTACAGATACGCAGTATTTT
TRBJ2-1 | - | - | TRBV5-1 | CASSLDPSYNEQFF | TGCGCCAGCAGCTTGGACCCATCCTACAATGAGCAGTTCTTC
TRBJ1-5 | - | - | TRBV19 | CASSTLGIGDSNQPQHF | TGTGCCAGTAGTACCCTAGGAATAGGAGATAGCAATCAGCCCCAGCATTTT
TRBJ1-2 | - | - | TRBV25-1 | CASARAGDYGYTF | TGTGCCAGCGCGAGGGCAGGTGACTATGGCTACACCTTC
TRBJ2-1 | - | TRBD2 | TRBV7-2 | CASSLGGGTFF | TGTGCCAGCAGCTTAGGCGGGGGTACGTTCTTC
TRBJ2-3 | - | - | TRBV5-1 | CASSLEGSLTDTQYF | TGCGCCAGCAGCTTGGAAGGTAGCCTCACAGATACGCAGTATTTT
TRBJ2-2 | - | - | TRBV6-1 | CASSESKNTGELFF | TGTGCCAGCAGTGAATCCAAGAACACCGGGGAGCTGTTTTTT
TRBJ2-5 | - | - | TRBV29-1 | CSALRGQGQETQYF | TGCAGCGCCCTGAGAGGGCAGGGCCAAGAGACCCAGTACTTC
TRBJ2-7 | - | - | TRBV6-1 | CASSGLLYEQYF | TGTGCCAGCAGTGGACTGCTCTACGAGCAGTACTTC
TRBJ1-1 | - | TRBD1 | TRBV5-8 | CASSLWTGVRNTEAFF | TGTGCCAGCAGCCTGTGGACAGGGGTTAGGAACACTGAAGCTTTCTTT
TRBJ2-5 | - | - | TRBV5-1 | CASSWDGHSQETQYF | TGCGCCAGCAGCTGGGACGGCCATTCCCAAGAGACCCAGTACTTC
TRBJ1-1 | - | - | TRBV5-4 | CASSFAQNTEAFF | TGTGCCAGCAGCTTTGCTCAGAACACTGAAGCTTTCTTT
TRBJ2-2 | - | - | TRBV6-1 | CASRGRSVGELFF | TGTGCCAGCCGGGGACGGTCGGTCGGGGAGCTGTTTTTT
TRBJ1-2 | - | - | TRBV29-1 | CPDQESRGTYGYTF | TGCCCCGATCAGGAATCCCGAGGGACCTATGGCTACACCTTC
TRBJ2-1 | - | TRBD2 | TRBV9 | CASSALAGGGDGQFF | TGTGCCAGCAGCGCGCTAGCGGGGGGCGGGGATGGGCAGTTCTTC
TRBJ1-2 | - | TRBD1 | TRBV7-9 | CASSDTGQGYGYTF | TGTGCCAGCAGCGATACCGGACAGGGGTATGGCTACACCTTC
TRBJ1-5 | - | - | TRBV19 | CASTPFNGNQPQHF | TGTGCCAGTACCCCCTTCAATGGCAATCAGCCCCAGCATTTT
TRBJ1-1 | - | - | TRBV7-6 | CASSLGVLNTEAFF | TGTGCCAGCAGCTTAGGGGTCTTGAACACTGAAGCTTTCTTT
TRBJ2-3 | once | - | TRBV9 | CASSATGSTDTQYF | TGTGCCAGCAGCGCTACAGGTAGCACAGATACGCAGTATTTT
TRBJ2-7 | once | - | TRBV5-1 | CASSQDYWAYEQYF | TGCGCCAGCAGCCAGGACTACTGGGCCTACGAGCAGTACTTC
TRBJ1-1 | - | - | TRBV30 | CAWGYTGDRNTEAFF | TGTGCCTGGGGCTACACAGGTGATCGTAACACTGAAGCTTTCTTT
TRBJ2-2 | once | - | TRBV7-9 | CASSLAPRNTGELFF | TGTGCCAGCAGCTTAGCCCCAAGAAACACCGGGGAGCTGTTTTTT
TRBJ1-6 | - | - | TRBV30 | CAWSAAPPANSPLHF | TGTGCCTGGAGTGCTGCCCCCCCGGCGAATTCACCCCTCCACTTT
TRBJ1-1 | - | - | TRBV4-3 | CASSQEGHGNTEAFF | TGCGCCAGCAGCCAGGAGGGACACGGGAACACTGAAGCTTTCTTT